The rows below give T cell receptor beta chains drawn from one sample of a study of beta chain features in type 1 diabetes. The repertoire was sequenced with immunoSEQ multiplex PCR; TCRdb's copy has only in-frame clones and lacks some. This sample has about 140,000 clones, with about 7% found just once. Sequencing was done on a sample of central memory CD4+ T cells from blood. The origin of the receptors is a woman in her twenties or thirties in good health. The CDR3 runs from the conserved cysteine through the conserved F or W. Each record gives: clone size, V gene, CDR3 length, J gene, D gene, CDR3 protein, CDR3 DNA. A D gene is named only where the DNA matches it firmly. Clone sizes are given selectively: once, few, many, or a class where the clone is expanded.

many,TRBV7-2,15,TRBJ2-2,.,CASSSTGSGTGELFF,TGTGCCAGCAGCTCGACAGGATCGGGTACCGGGGAGCTGTTTTTT
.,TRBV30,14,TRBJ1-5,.,CAWSVFGGKQPQHF,TGTGCCTGGAGTGTATTCGGGGGAAAGCAGCCCCAGCATTTT
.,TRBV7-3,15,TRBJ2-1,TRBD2,CASSAGLARYNEQFF,TGTGCCAGCAGCGCGGGACTAGCTCGTTACAATGAGCAGTTCTTC
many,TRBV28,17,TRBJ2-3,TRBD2,CASSTGTSGRALDTQYF,TGTGCCAGCAGCACCGGGACTAGCGGGAGGGCCCTGGATACGCAGTATTTT
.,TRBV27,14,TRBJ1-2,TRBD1,CASSLSTGKYGYTF,TGTGCCAGCAGTTTATCGACAGGGAAATATGGCTACACCTTC
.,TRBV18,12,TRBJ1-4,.,CASSPGSEKLFF,TGTGCCAGCTCACCCGGTAGTGAAAAACTGTTTTTT
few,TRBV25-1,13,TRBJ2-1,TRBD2,CASSDLTSREQFF,TGTGCCAGCAGTGACCTGACTAGCCGTGAGCAGTTCTTC
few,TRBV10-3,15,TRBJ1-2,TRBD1,CAISDWDRGLNGYTF,TGTGCCATCAGTGATTGGGACAGGGGCTTGAATGGCTACACCTTC
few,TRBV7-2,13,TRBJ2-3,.,CASSTPGKDTQYF,TGTGCCAGCAGCACCCCAGGGAAAGATACGCAGTATTTT
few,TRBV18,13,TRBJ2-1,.,CASSPDSYNEQFF,TGTGCCAGCTCACCTGACAGTTACAATGAGCAGTTCTTC
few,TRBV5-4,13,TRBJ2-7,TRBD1,CAMKPGQGYEQYF,TGTGCCATGAAACCGGGACAGGGCTACGAGCAGTACTTC
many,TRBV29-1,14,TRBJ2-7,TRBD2,CSVGSGAFSYEQYF,TGCAGCGTGGGTAGCGGGGCTTTCTCCTACGAGCAGTACTTC
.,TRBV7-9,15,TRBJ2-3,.,CASSLEGLSTDTQYF,TGTGCCAGCAGCCTCGAGGGACTTAGCACAGATACGCAGTATTTT
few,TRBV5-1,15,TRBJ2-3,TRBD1,CASRPGQGDTDTQYF,TGCGCCAGCCGACCGGGACAGGGAGACACAGATACGCAGTATTTT
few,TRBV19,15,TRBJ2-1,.,CASSNLGAVGNEQFF,TGTGCCAGTAGCAACCTGGGGGCAGTAGGCAATGAGCAGTTCTTC
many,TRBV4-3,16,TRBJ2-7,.,CASSQEFEELSYEQYF,TGCGCCAGCAGCCAAGAATTCGAAGAACTCTCCTACGAGCAGTACTTC
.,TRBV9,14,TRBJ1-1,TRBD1,CASSSGQGGTEAFF,TGTGCCAGCAGCTCCGGACAGGGAGGCACTGAAGCTTTCTTT
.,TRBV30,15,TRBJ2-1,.,CAWSVGQGSYNEQFF,TGTGCCTGGAGTGTAGGGCAGGGGTCCTACAATGAGCAGTTCTTC
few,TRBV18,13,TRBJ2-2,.,CASSPRDAGELFF,TGTGCCAGCTCACCGAGGGATGCCGGGGAGCTGTTTTTT
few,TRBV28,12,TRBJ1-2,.,CASGNRDNGYTF,TGTGCCAGCGGTAACAGGGATAATGGCTACACCTTC
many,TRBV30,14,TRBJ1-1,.,CASTEGGWNTEAFF,TGTGCCTCGACGGAGGGGGGGTGGAACACTGAAGCTTTCTTT
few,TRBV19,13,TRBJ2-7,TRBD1,CASADRAGYEQYF,TGTGCCAGCGCGGACAGGGCTGGGTACGAGCAGTACTTC
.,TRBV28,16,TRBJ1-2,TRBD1,CASSRTGTGFPYGYTF,TGTGCCAGCAGTCGCACCGGGACAGGGTTCCCCTATGGCTACACCTTC
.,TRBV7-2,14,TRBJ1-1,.,CASSSTDRNTEAFF,TGTGCCAGCAGTTCAACCGACAGAAACACTGAAGCTTTCTTT
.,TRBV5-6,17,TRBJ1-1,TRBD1,CASSPKQGRGMNTEAFF,TGTGCCAGCAGCCCCAAACAGGGGAGAGGGATGAACACTGAAGCTTTCTTT
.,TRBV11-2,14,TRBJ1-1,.,CASSPAVLNTEAFF,TGTGCCAGCAGCCCGGCGGTTCTGAACACTGAAGCTTTCTTT
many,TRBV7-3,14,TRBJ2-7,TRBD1,CASAPGTEAYEQYF,TGTGCCAGCGCCCCCGGGACAGAGGCCTACGAGCAGTACTTC
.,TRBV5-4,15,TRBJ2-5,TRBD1,CASSRRDRGQETQYF,TGTGCCAGCAGCCGCCGGGACAGGGGCCAAGAGACCCAGTACTTC
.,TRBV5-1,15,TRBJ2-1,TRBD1,CASSSAGNRGNEQFF,TGCGCCAGCAGCTCCGCGGGCAACAGGGGAAATGAGCAGTTCTTC
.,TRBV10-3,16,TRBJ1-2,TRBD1,CAISDTGTGSGYGYTF,TGTGCCATCAGTGATACCGGGACAGGGAGCGGCTATGGCTACACCTTC
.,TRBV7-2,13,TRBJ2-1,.,CASSLRRENEQFF,TGTGCCAGCAGCTTAAGGAGGGAGAATGAGCAGTTCTTC
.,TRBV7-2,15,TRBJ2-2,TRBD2,CASSFSGVNTGELFF,TGTGCCAGCAGCTTTAGCGGGGTGAACACCGGGGAGCTGTTTTTT
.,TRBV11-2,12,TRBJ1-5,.,CYAGLSNQPQHF,TGTTACGCGGGTTTAAGCAATCAGCCCCAGCATTTT
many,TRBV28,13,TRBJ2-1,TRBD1,CASRQGYHNEQFF,TGTGCCAGCAGACAGGGGTACCACAATGAGCAGTTCTTC
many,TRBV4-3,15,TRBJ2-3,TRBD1,CASSQDPTGADTQYF,TGCGCCAGCAGCCAAGACCCGACAGGGGCAGATACGCAGTATTTT
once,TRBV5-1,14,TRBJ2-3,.,CASSLLLKQGTQYF,TGCGCCAGCAGCTTACTTCTCAAACAGGGTACGCAGTATTTT
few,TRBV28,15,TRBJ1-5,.,CASRSHGGGNQPQHF,TGTGCCAGCAGATCACACGGTGGAGGCAATCAGCCCCAGCATTTT
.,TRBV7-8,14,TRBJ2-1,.,CASSFGTSVNEQFF,TGTGCCAGCAGCTTCGGGACTTCGGTTAATGAGCAGTTCTTC
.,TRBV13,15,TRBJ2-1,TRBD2,CASSPRGSSYNEQFF,TGTGCCAGCAGCCCTCGCGGGAGCTCCTACAATGAGCAGTTCTTC
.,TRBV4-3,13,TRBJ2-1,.,CASSQESGNEQFF,TGCGCCAGCAGCCAAGAATCGGGTAATGAGCAGTTCTTC
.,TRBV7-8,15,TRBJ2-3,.,CASSTRGGSTDTQYF,TGTGCCAGCAGCACCCGAGGGGGAAGCACAGATACGCAGTATTTT
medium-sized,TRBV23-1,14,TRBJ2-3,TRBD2,CASSRTSSTDTQYF,TGCGCCAGCAGTCGGACTAGTTCAACAGATACGCAGTATTTT
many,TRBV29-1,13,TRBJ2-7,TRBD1,CSVGTGGPYEQYF,TGCAGCGTAGGGACAGGGGGTCCCTACGAGCAGTACTTC
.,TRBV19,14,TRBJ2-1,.,CASRYRELSNEQFF,TGTGCCAGTCGTTACAGGGAACTCTCAAATGAGCAGTTCTTC
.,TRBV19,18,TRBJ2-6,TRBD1,CASSTRTGGVTGANVLTF,TGTGCCAGTAGTACTAGGACAGGGGGCGTTACTGGGGCCAACGTCCTGACTTTC
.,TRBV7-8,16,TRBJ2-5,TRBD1,CASSFGGTGNQETQYF,TGTGCCAGCAGCTTTGGAGGGACAGGGAACCAAGAGACCCAGTACTTC
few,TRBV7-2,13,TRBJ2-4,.,CASSLGGLDIQYF,TGTGCCAGCAGCTTAGGAGGGCTAGACATTCAGTACTTC
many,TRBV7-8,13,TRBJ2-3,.,CASSPFGTDTQYF,TGTGCCAGCAGCCCCTTCGGGACAGATACGCAGTATTTT
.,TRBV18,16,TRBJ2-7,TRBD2,CASSTSIAGGLYEQYF,TGTGCCAGCTCCACGTCTATAGCGGGAGGACTCTACGAGCAGTACTTC
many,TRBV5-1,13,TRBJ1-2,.,CASSLGVNYGYTF,TGCGCCAGCAGCTTAGGGGTGAACTATGGCTACACCTTC
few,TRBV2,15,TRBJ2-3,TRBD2,CASSENAGGTDTQYF,TGTGCCAGCAGTGAGAATGCGGGAGGTACAGATACGCAGTATTTT